The rows below give T cell receptor beta chains drawn from one sample of a study of blood T cell repertoires in COVID-19. TCRdb's copy holds only in-frame clones and misses some; the assay was immunoSEQ multiplex PCR. Seen here are 50,000 to 75,000 clones, around nine tenths observed once, and the top ten hold approximately 1.5%. Sequenced input: peripheral blood. The receptors stem from a man between 60 and 75 years old with acute or convalescent COVID-19. CDR3s include the opening cysteine and the closing phenylalanine or tryptophan. A D gene is named only where the DNA matches it firmly. The listing skips clone size in some rows; elsewhere it reads once, few, many or a size class.

V	length	size	D	J	DNA	CDR3
TRBV10-3	14	NA	NA	TRBJ1-1	TGTGCCATCACTGGGGGAGGGTTGGACACTGAAGCTTTCTTT	CAITGGGLDTEAFF
TRBV5-1	15	once	TRBD1	TRBJ1-6	TGCGCCAGCAGCGCGACAGGGGATGCTAATTCACCCCTCCACTTT	CASSATGDANSPLHF
TRBV5-4	16	few	NA	TRBJ1-6	TGTGCCAGCAGCTCAAAGGAGTCGGGGTATAATTCACCCCTCCACTTT	CASSSKESGYNSPLHF
TRBV18	15	NA	NA	TRBJ1-2	TGTGCCAGCTCACCATTTGACGGAGCCAACTATGGCTACACCTTC	CASSPFDGANYGYTF
TRBV5-4	13	once	TRBD1	TRBJ2-7	TGTGCCAGCAGCTGGGACAGGGGTCACGAGCAGTACTTC	CASSWDRGHEQYF
TRBV2	16	NA	TRBD1	TRBJ1-5	TGTGCCAGCAGCAGTAGGACAGGGGTAAGAGATCAGCCCCAGCATTTT	CASSSRTGVRDQPQHF
TRBV18	13	NA	NA	TRBJ1-5	TGTGCCAGCTCGTACTCTAGCAATCAGCCCCAGCATTTT	CASSYSSNQPQHF
TRBV18	13	NA	NA	TRBJ2-1	TGTGCCAGCTCCCCGGGAACGTACAATGAGCAGTTCTTC	CASSPGTYNEQFF
TRBV28	14	NA	NA	TRBJ2-2	TGTGCCAGCAGTTTATTTGATCGGGCCGGGGAGCTGTTTTTT	CASSLFDRAGELFF
TRBV30	15	NA	NA	TRBJ1-3	TGTGCCTGGAGCCCGGACAGTCTCTCTGGAAACACCATATATTTT	CAWSPDSLSGNTIYF
TRBV5-1	12	NA	NA	TRBJ2-7	TGCGCCAGCAGCTTGGGAGTCACCGAGCAGTACTTC	CASSLGVTEQYF
TRBV2	16	NA	NA	TRBJ1-5	TGTGCCAGCAATTTGGGCAGGGGATCCCTTAATCAGCCCCAGCATTTT	CASNLGRGSLNQPQHF
TRBV18	11	NA	NA	TRBJ2-7	TGTGCCAGCTCACCTTCAGACGAGCAGTACTTC	CASSPSDEQYF
TRBV25-1	17	NA	TRBD1	TRBJ1-2	TGTGCCAGCAGTGAACCCGGACGACAGGGCCCTAACTATGGCTACACCTTC	CASSEPGRQGPNYGYTF
TRBV10-2	15	NA	NA	TRBJ2-1	TGCGCCAGCAGTGGCACCAGGGATTCCTACAATGAGCAGTTCTTC	CASSGTRDSYNEQFF
TRBV3-1/TRBV3-2	14	NA	NA	TRBJ1-2	TGTGCCAGCAGCCAACTCACCTCCGGGTCTGGCTACACCTTC	CASSQLTSGSGYTF
TRBV12-3/TRBV12-4	11	NA	NA	TRBJ1-2	TGTGCCAGTACGCGCGGGGTTGGCTACACCTTC	CASTRGVGYTF